What follows are 8 T cell receptor beta chains derived from one specimen sequenced in a study of blood T cells in healthy people across ages. A second roughly 6 to 12 cycle PCR used barcoded and J-beta primers. TCRdb called the 5' RACE reads again in MiXCR, with one record for every CDR3 protein. The sample includes 750,000 to 1,000,000 distinct CDR3 sequences, just under 30% seen only once; the top ten take roughly 10%. These data also formed part of another study, on T cells of mothers and their children.

Sequencing input: blood. These receptors all stem from a woman between 40 and 50 years old in good health.

This clonotype was seen a single time. The chain's CDR3 is CASTAPGDSPLHF. Written as DNA, the CDR3 is TGTGCCAGCACCGCCCCGGGGGATTCACCCCTCCACTTT. V gene TRBV7-9 combines with J gene TRBJ1-6; tentative D call: TRBD1 (5 bases). The CDR3 runs 13 residues. In germline, CDR1 is SEHNR, CDR2 FQNEAQ (reference sequence). Trimming took off 7 bases at V and 8 bases at J, with 12 bases between the two ends.

This clonotype was seen only a few times. The CDR3 sequence is CASSSLGSANNEQFF. CDR3 bases: TGTGCCAGTTCTTCGTTAGGTAGCGCGAACAATGAGCAGTTCTTC. This chain connects TRBV9 to TRBJ2-1, with a possible D match to TRBD2 (5 bases). From germline, CDR1 is SGDLS and CDR2 YYNGEE. CDR3 length equals 15 residues. V was pared by 8 bases and J by 5 bases, with 20 bases between.

This clonotype was detected a few times. The genes are TRBV7-2 and TRBJ2-1; D perhaps matches TRBD2 (5 bases). The CDR3 runs 16 residues. V was cut by 2 bases and J by 4 bases, with 15 bases left in between. Germline CDR1 SGHTA, CDR2 FQGNSA. The CDR3 DNA is TGTGCCAGCAGCTTATATGGGAGCCAGATATACAATGAGCAGTTCTTC. Its protein product is CASSLYGSQIYNEQFF.

The chain couples TRBV20-1 to TRBJ1-4, with D possibly matching TRBD1 (6 bases). Looked up from germline, CDR1 is DFQATT and CDR2 is SNEGSKA (reference sequence). The CDR3 loop spans 13 amino acids. Trimming shortened V by 1 base and J by 7 bases, and 10 bases separated the two germline ends. The CDR3 sequence: CSARGGPSEKLFF. CDR3 DNA: TGCAGTGCTAGAGGGGGGCCGAGTGAAAAACTGTTTTTT.

This chain uses TRBV28 with TRBJ2-7; 11 bases line up with TRBD2. Germline values: CDR1 MDHEN, CDR2 SYDVKM. J gave up 5 bases and V 7 bases, and 13 bases lay outside the gene matches. This CDR3 comprises 16 residues. The CDR3 here is CASKFFASGGSHEQYF. The CDR3 bases are TGTGCCAGCAAGTTTTTTGCTAGCGGGGGGAGCCACGAGCAGTACTTC.

As for this clonotype: This may be a read error, as it is one base from a much larger clone. This chain uses TRBV3-1 with TRBJ2-7, with D possibly being TRBD1 (6 bases). Germline V lookup: CDR1 LGHDT, CDR2 YNNKEL (reference sequence). CDR3 length: 17 residues. The CDR3 is CVSSQDPGYRVRYEQYF. For the CDR3, the DNA is TGTGTCAGCAGCCAAGATCCGGGCTACAGGGTTCGGTACGAGCAGTACTTC.

This clonotype turned up a few times. This chain links TRBV10-2 with TRBJ2-2; TRBD1 might be the D (5 bases). Germline lookup yields CDR1 WSHSY and CDR2 SAAADI. The CDR3 has 14 residues. V gave up 5 bases and J gave up 3 bases, with 10 bases separating them. CDR3 residues: CASSTGPDTGELFF. The CDR3 DNA follows: TGCGCCAGCAGTACAGGTCCGGACACCGGGGAGCTGTTTTTT.

CDR3 coding DNA: TGCGCCAGCAGCCAACTCAGGAGCACCACAGATACGCAGTATTTT. Translating gives CASSQLRSTTDTQYF. The chain has TRBV4-1 and TRBJ2-3; D is ambiguous. Trimming cost V 2 bases and J 2 bases, with 11 bases left between them. The CDR3 totals 15 residues. The germline V gene encodes CDR1 MGHRA and CDR2 YSYEKL.